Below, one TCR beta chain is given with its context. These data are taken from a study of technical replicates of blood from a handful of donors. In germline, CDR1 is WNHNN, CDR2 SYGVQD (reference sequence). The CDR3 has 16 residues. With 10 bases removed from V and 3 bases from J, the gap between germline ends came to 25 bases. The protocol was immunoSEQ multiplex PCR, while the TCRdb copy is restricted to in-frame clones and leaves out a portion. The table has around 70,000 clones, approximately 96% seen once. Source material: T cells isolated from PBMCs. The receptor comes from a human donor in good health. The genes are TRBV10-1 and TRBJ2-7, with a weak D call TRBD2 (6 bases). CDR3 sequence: CATFPPGVGLSYEQYF. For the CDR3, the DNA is TGCGCCACCTTTCCCCCGGGAGTCGGGTTGAGCTACGAGCAGTACTTC.